Listed below are T cell receptor beta chains from one sample, sequenced in a study of blood T cell repertoires in COVID-19. Here immunoSEQ multiplex PCR was the method, and the copy in TCRdb shows in-frame clones only, minus some. The sample consists of about 430,000 clones, approximately 92% of them appearing once. The sequenced sample was PBMCs or T cells enriched from blood (not recorded which). Receptors were obtained from a man aged 25-45 years who had recovered from COVID-19. Each CDR3 is given with its conserved first and last residue. D genes are given only for firm matches. Clone size is shown for a subset of rows, as once, few, many or a class of expanded clone.

V: TRBV7-2; D: -; size: -; J: TRBJ1-2; CDR3: CASSLALQGLYGYTF; DNA: TGTGCCAGCAGCTTAGCCCTTCAGGGGCTATATGGCTACACCTTC
V: TRBV5-6; D: -; size: -; J: TRBJ2-2; CDR3: CASSPLRGTNTGELFF; DNA: TGTGCCAGCAGTCCCCTTAGGGGTACGAACACCGGGGAGCTGTTTTTT
V: TRBV5-1; D: TRBD2; size: -; J: TRBJ2-1; CDR3: CASSSGTSGVYNEQFF; DNA: TGCGCCAGCAGCTCCGGGACTAGCGGGGTTTACAATGAGCAGTTCTTC
V: TRBV11-2; D: TRBD1; size: -; J: TRBJ2-7; CDR3: CASSGGTGPYEQYF; DNA: TGTGCCAGCAGCGGTGGGACAGGCCCCTACGAGCAGTACTTC
V: TRBV7-9; D: -; size: -; J: TRBJ2-7; CDR3: CASSSNLVGDEQYF; DNA: TGTGCCAGCAGTTCCAACTTAGTAGGGGACGAGCAGTACTTC
V: TRBV23-1; D: TRBD2; size: once; J: TRBJ2-3; CDR3: CAPLAGAVTQYF; DNA: TGCGCCCCTCTAGCGGGAGCCGTTACGCAGTATTTT
V: TRBV16; D: TRBD1; size: -; J: TRBJ2-3; CDR3: CASSQSRGTRRDTQYF; DNA: TGTGCCAGCAGCCAATCCAGGGGGACCCGGAGGGATACGCAGTATTTT
V: TRBV28; D: TRBD1; size: -; J: TRBJ2-6; CDR3: CASNVGTVISGANVLTF; DNA: TGTGCCAGCAACGTTGGGACAGTGATCTCTGGGGCCAACGTCCTGACTTTC
V: TRBV7-8; D: TRBD2; size: -; J: TRBJ2-2; CDR3: CASSLYGLAGGTNTGELFF; DNA: TGTGCCAGCAGCTTATACGGATTAGCGGGAGGGACGAACACCGGGGAGCTGTTTTTT
V: TRBV18; D: -; size: -; J: TRBJ1-5; CDR3: CASSGGGAPQHF; DNA: TGTGCCAGCTCGGGGGGGGGCGCACCCCAGCATTTT
V: TRBV6-2/TRBV6-3; D: TRBD2; size: once; J: TRBJ2-7; CDR3: CASSYELAVTSSYEQYF; DNA: TGTGCCAGCAGTTACGAACTAGCGGTGACGAGCTCCTACGAGCAGTACTTC
V: TRBV27; D: TRBD2; size: -; J: TRBJ2-7; CDR3: CASSPGTSGRVYEQYF; DNA: TGTGCCAGCAGTCCGGGGACTAGCGGGAGGGTCTACGAGCAGTACTTC
V: TRBV28; D: -; size: -; J: TRBJ2-3; CDR3: CASSTSSASTDTQYF; DNA: TGTGCCAGCAGTACGAGTAGCGCTAGCACAGATACGCAGTATTTT
V: TRBV7-9; D: -; size: -; J: TRBJ2-5; CDR3: CASSLGLWANQETQYF; DNA: TGTGCCAGCAGCTTAGGTCTTTGGGCTAACCAAGAGACCCAGTACTTC
V: TRBV29-1; D: TRBD1; size: few; J: TRBJ2-1; CDR3: CSSGQGERNEQFF; DNA: TGCAGCTCCGGACAGGGGGAACGCAATGAGCAGTTCTTC
V: TRBV28; D: -; size: -; J: TRBJ1-5; CDR3: CASSPRRRGNQPQHF; DNA: TGTGCCAGCAGTCCCCGACGGAGGGGCAATCAGCCCCAGCATTTT
V: TRBV6-6; D: -; size: -; J: TRBJ1-5; CDR3: CASTPRERSNQPQHF; DNA: TGTGCCAGCACCCCAAGGGAGAGGAGCAATCAGCCCCAGCATTTT
V: TRBV6-4; D: TRBD1; size: -; J: TRBJ1-1; CDR3: CASSENTGGTEAFF; DNA: TGTGCCAGCAGTGAGAACACAGGGGGCACTGAAGCTTTCTTT
V: TRBV4-1; D: TRBD1; size: -; J: TRBJ2-2; CDR3: CASSQVDRANTGELFF; DNA: TGCGCCAGCAGCCAAGTAGACAGGGCGAACACCGGGGAGCTGTTTTTT
V: TRBV20-1; D: -; size: -; J: TRBJ2-7; CDR3: CSAAGGEQYF; DNA: TGCAGTGCGGCAGGAGGCGAGCAGTACTTC
V: TRBV5-1; D: TRBD1; size: -; J: TRBJ2-5; CDR3: CASSGGQGFWETQYF; DNA: TGCGCCAGCAGCGGAGGACAGGGGTTTTGGGAGACCCAGTACTTC
V: TRBV3-1/TRBV3-2; D: -; size: -; J: TRBJ1-3; CDR3: CASSQGTSGNTIYF; DNA: TGTGCCAGCAGCCAAGGGACATCTGGAAACACCATATATTTT
V: TRBV18; D: -; size: -; J: TRBJ2-1; CDR3: CASSLQTGRGGDEQFF; DNA: TGTGCCAGCTCACTACAAACGGGAAGGGGGGGAGATGAGCAGTTCTTC
V: TRBV6-4; D: -; size: -; J: TRBJ2-6; CDR3: CASSSSGANVLTF; DNA: TGTGCCAGCAGCAGCTCTGGGGCCAACGTCCTGACTTTC
V: TRBV7-3; D: TRBD2; size: -; J: TRBJ2-1; CDR3: CASSHDSGIHNEQFF; DNA: TGTGCCAGCAGCCATGACAGCGGGATCCACAATGAGCAGTTCTTC
V: TRBV11-2; D: -; size: -; J: TRBJ2-1; CDR3: CASSGGQSSYNEQFF; DNA: TGTGCCAGCAGTGGCGGCCAAAGCTCCTACAATGAGCAGTTCTTC
V: TRBV4-2; D: -; size: -; J: TRBJ2-2; CDR3: CASSQAHRIVGELFF; DNA: TGTGCCAGCAGCCAAGCCCACCGAATAGTCGGGGAGCTGTTTTTT
V: TRBV18; D: -; size: -; J: TRBJ1-1; CDR3: CASSRDMNTEAFF; DNA: TGTGCCAGCTCACGAGACATGAACACTGAAGCTTTCTTT
V: TRBV5-4; D: TRBD1; size: -; J: TRBJ2-3; CDR3: CASSLSPGQGTDTQYF; DNA: TGTGCCAGCAGCTTGTCCCCGGGACAGGGCACAGATACGCAGTATTTT
V: TRBV9; D: TRBD1; size: -; J: TRBJ1-4; CDR3: CASSVGDRSNEKLFF; DNA: TGTGCCAGCAGCGTGGGGGACAGATCTAATGAAAAACTGTTTTTT
V: TRBV7-9; D: -; size: -; J: TRBJ1-4; CDR3: CASTLSGAEKLFF; DNA: TGTGCCAGCACCCTGAGCGGCGCTGAAAAACTGTTTTTT
V: TRBV7-8; D: -; size: once; J: TRBJ2-7; CDR3: CASGPYVSSYEQYF; DNA: TGTGCCAGCGGGCCTTATGTTAGCTCCTACGAGCAGTACTTC
V: TRBV28; D: TRBD1; size: -; J: TRBJ1-1; CDR3: CASSIRTGVGTEAFF; DNA: TGTGCCAGCAGTATCCGGACAGGGGTGGGAACTGAAGCTTTCTTT
V: TRBV19; D: -; size: -; J: TRBJ1-4; CDR3: CATSGTGFTGKLFF; DNA: TGTGCCACTTCCGGTACGGGATTTACTGGAAAACTGTTTTTT
V: TRBV10-3; D: TRBD2; size: -; J: TRBJ2-7; CDR3: CATRELSGSPYEQYF; DNA: TGTGCCACCCGGGAGTTAAGCGGGAGTCCTTACGAGCAGTACTTC
V: TRBV14; D: -; size: -; J: TRBJ1-2; CDR3: CASSQDGLYGYTF; DNA: TGTGCCAGCAGCCAAGACGGACTCTATGGCTACACCTTC
V: TRBV19; D: -; size: -; J: TRBJ1-2; CDR3: CASSVTDYGYTF; DNA: TGTGCCAGTAGTGTAACTGACTATGGCTACACCTTC
V: TRBV5-6; D: -; size: -; J: TRBJ1-1; CDR3: CASRLDSEAFF; DNA: TGTGCCAGCAGGTTAGACAGTGAAGCTTTCTTT
V: TRBV2; D: -; size: -; J: TRBJ1-5; CDR3: CASSPVGRSNQPQHF; DNA: TGTGCCAGCAGCCCCGTGGGGCGTAGCAATCAGCCCCAGCATTTT
V: TRBV3-1/TRBV3-2; D: -; size: -; J: TRBJ1-5; CDR3: CASSPVAGTGQPQHF; DNA: TGTGCCAGCAGCCCCGTTGCGGGGACTGGGCAGCCCCAGCATTTT
V: TRBV10-3; D: TRBD2; size: -; J: TRBJ2-7; CDR3: CAIRDGLAGEYEQYF; DNA: TGTGCCATCAGGGACGGACTAGCGGGAGAGTACGAGCAGTACTTC
V: TRBV19; D: TRBD1; size: -; J: TRBJ2-7; CDR3: CASRETGTVGGYEQYF; DNA: TGTGCCAGTAGAGAAACTGGGACAGTCGGTGGCTACGAGCAGTACTTC
V: TRBV5-4; D: -; size: -; J: TRBJ1-4; CDR3: CASSFEQGATNEKLFF; DNA: TGTGCCAGCAGCTTCGAACAGGGTGCAACTAATGAAAAACTGTTTTTT
V: TRBV18; D: TRBD2; size: few; J: TRBJ2-2; CDR3: CASSPPSSGSYGELFF; DNA: TGTGCCAGCTCACCACCGTCTAGCGGGAGTTACGGGGAGCTGTTTTTT
V: TRBV18; D: -; size: -; J: TRBJ2-7; CDR3: CASSLRRGYEQYF; DNA: TGTGCCAGCTCCCTCCGGAGGGGCTACGAGCAGTACTTC
V: TRBV28; D: -; size: few; J: TRBJ1-2; CDR3: CASSFREYGYTF; DNA: TGTGCCAGCAGTTTCCGAGAGTATGGCTACACCTTC
V: TRBV19; D: -; size: -; J: TRBJ2-1; CDR3: CASSSPGTRGNEQFF; DNA: TGTGCCAGTAGTTCGCCCGGGACCCGGGGGAATGAGCAGTTCTTC
V: TRBV4-1; D: -; size: -; J: TRBJ1-5; CDR3: CASSPMGPGNQPQHF; DNA: TGCGCCAGCAGCCCAATGGGGCCAGGTAATCAGCCCCAGCATTTT
V: TRBV7-2; D: -; size: -; J: TRBJ1-2; CDR3: CASSLLSYGYTF; DNA: TGTGCCAGCAGCTTACTAAGCTATGGCTACACCTTC
V: TRBV11-2; D: -; size: -; J: TRBJ2-1; CDR3: CASSLSGPYNEQFF; DNA: TGTGCCAGCAGCCTCAGCGGGCCTTACAATGAGCAGTTCTTC
V: TRBV28; D: TRBD1; size: -; J: TRBJ2-7; CDR3: CASSSSGQGAYEQYF; DNA: TGTGCCAGCAGTTCCTCGGGACAGGGGGCCTACGAGCAGTACTTC
V: TRBV19; D: -; size: -; J: TRBJ2-7; CDR3: CASRDSQTYEQYF; DNA: TGTGCCAGTAGGGACAGCCAGACCTACGAGCAGTACTTC
V: TRBV15; D: -; size: -; J: TRBJ2-7; CDR3: CATSRVSAGSGEQYF; DNA: TGTGCCACCAGCAGAGTCTCCGCCGGTTCGGGCGAGCAGTACTTC
V: TRBV25-1; D: TRBD1; size: once; J: TRBJ2-7; CDR3: CASSEWGTGRHEQYF; DNA: TGTGCCAGCAGTGAATGGGGGACAGGGAGGCACGAGCAGTACTTC
V: TRBV5-4; D: TRBD1; size: -; J: TRBJ2-1; CDR3: CASSVQGWQGNEQFF; DNA: TGTGCCAGCAGCGTACAGGGGTGGCAGGGCAATGAGCAGTTCTTC
V: TRBV28; D: -; size: -; J: TRBJ2-4; CDR3: CASSPNTVNRGYF; DNA: TGTGCCAGCAGTCCAAACACGGTCAATAGAGGGTACTTC
V: TRBV28; D: -; size: -; J: TRBJ1-5; CDR3: CASRSTGNSNQPQHF; DNA: TGTGCCAGCAGATCCACAGGGAATAGCAATCAGCCCCAGCATTTT
V: TRBV18; D: -; size: -; J: TRBJ2-7; CDR3: CASSPSAYEQYF; DNA: TGTGCCAGCTCTCCGTCCGCCTACGAGCAGTACTTC
V: TRBV10-2; D: -; size: -; J: TRBJ1-2; CDR3: CASSDTQTGYGYTF; DNA: TGCGCCAGCAGTGATACTCAAACAGGCTATGGCTACACCTTC